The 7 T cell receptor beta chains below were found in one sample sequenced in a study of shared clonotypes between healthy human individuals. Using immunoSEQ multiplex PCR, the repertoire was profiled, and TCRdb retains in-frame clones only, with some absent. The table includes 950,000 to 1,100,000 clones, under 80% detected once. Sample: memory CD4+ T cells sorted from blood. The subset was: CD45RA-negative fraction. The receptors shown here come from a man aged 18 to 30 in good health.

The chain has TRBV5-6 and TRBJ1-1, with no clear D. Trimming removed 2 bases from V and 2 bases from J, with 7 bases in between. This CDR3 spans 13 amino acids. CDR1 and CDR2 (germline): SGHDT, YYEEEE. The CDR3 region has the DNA TGTGCCAGCAGCTTTTGGACTAACACTGAAGCTTTCTTT. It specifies CASSFWTNTEAFF.

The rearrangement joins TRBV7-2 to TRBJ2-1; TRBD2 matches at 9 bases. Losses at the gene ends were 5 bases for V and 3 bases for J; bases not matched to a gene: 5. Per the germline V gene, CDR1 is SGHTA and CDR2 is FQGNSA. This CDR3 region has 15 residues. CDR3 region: CASSPLAGLYNEQFF. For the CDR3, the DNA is TGTGCCAGCAGCCCTCTAGCGGGGCTCTACAATGAGCAGTTCTTC.

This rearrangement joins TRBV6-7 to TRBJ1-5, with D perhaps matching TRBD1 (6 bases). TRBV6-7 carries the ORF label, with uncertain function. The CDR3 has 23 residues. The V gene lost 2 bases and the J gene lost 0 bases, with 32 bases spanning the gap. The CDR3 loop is CASSYHTHRTHGGPPISNQPQHF. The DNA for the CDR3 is TGTGCCAGCAGTTACCATACTCACAGGACCCACGGGGGGCCCCCCATTAGCAATCAGCCCCAGCATTTT.

As DNA, the CDR3 is TGTGCCAGCAGCCTGGGACAGGGGGCCCTCGAGCAGTACTTC. It specifies CASSLGQGALEQYF. The V gene is TRBV5-5, the J gene TRBJ2-7, with TRBD1 identical over 12 bases. This CDR3 region has 14 residues. J was trimmed by 6 bases and V by 4 bases; bases with no gene match: 5. Germline assignment: CDR1 SGHKS and CDR2 YYEKEE (reference sequence).

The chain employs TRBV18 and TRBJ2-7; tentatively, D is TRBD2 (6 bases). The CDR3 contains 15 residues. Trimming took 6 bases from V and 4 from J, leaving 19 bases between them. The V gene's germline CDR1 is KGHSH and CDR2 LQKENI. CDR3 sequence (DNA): TGTGCCAGCTCCGGACCACGGGACTTCGCTTACGAGCAGTACTTC. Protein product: CASSGPRDFAYEQYF.

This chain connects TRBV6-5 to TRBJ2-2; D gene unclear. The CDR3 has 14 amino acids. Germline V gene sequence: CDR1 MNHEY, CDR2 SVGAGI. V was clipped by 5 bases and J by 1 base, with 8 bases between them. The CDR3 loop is CASSNAVNTGELFF. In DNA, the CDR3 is TGTGCCAGCAGTAACGCAGTGAACACCGGGGAGCTGTTTTTT.

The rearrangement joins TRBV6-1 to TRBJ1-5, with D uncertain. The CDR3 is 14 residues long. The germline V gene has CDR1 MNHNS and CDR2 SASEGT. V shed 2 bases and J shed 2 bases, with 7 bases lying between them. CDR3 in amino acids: CASSEQVGNQPQHF. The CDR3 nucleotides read TGTGCCAGCAGTGAACAAGTGGGCAATCAGCCCCAGCATTTT.